This passage covers 17 T cell receptor beta chains from one sample sequenced in a study of blood T cell repertoires in COVID-19. Libraries were prepared by immunoSEQ multiplex PCR; TCRdb keeps only in-frame clonotypes and omits some of them. The table has around 300,000 clones, 85% to 90% seen once; the top ten hold about an eighth. Input material: peripheral blood. The receptors here all came from a human donor in a cohort sampled during active COVID-19.

The chain is built from TRBV24-1 and TRBJ2-5, with a tentative D call TRBD2 (5 bases). The length of the CDR3 is 15 residues. The V gene lost 3 bases and the J gene lost 2 bases, with 12 bases spanning the gap. Germline CDR1 reads KGHDR; CDR2 reads SFDVKD. CDR3 in DNA: TGTGCCACCAGTGATCGCACAGCGGATCAAGAGACCCAGTACTTC. This codes for CATSDRTADQETQYF.

V usage is TRBV7-2 and J usage is TRBJ2-7, with D possibly matching TRBD1 (5 bases). Germline V lookup: CDR1 SGHTA, CDR2 FQGNSA. Trimming removed 1 base from V and 5 bases from J, with 9 bases in between. CDR3 size: 13 residues. CDR3 sequence reads: CASSLGPRDEQYF. The CDR3 region has the DNA TGTGCCAGCAGCTTAGGTCCCAGGGACGAGCAGTACTTC.

The V call is TRBV2, the J call TRBJ1-5; D is perhaps TRBD1 (5 bases). V lost 3 bases and J lost 2, with 11 bases in between. The CDR3 runs 15 residues. Germline V CDR1 and CDR2: SNHLY, FYNNEI. For the CDR3, the DNA is TGTGCCAGCAGTGAGTTTGGGGGGGGCAATCAGCCCCAGCATTTT. Translating gives CASSEFGGGNQPQHF.

The CDR3 reads CASSPIPRTGQAKTLGYTF. As DNA, the CDR3 is TGTGCCAGCAGCCCCATCCCCAGAACCGGACAGGCGAAAACTTTGGGCTACACCTTC. The rearrangement uses TRBV21-1 and TRBJ1-2; TRBD1 was called by the table and not checked on the DNA. TRBV21-1 represents a pseudogene. The CDR3 consists of 19 residues.

This chain links TRBV11-2 with TRBJ2-3; 12 positions match TRBD2. V was pared by 0 bases and J by 2 bases, with 6 bases of the junction left unmatched. CDR3 length: 18 amino acids. Germline values: CDR1 SGHAT, CDR2 FQNNGV. The CDR3 sequence is CASSLDFRLAGDTDTQYF. The CDR3 DNA reads TGTGCCAGCAGCTTAGATTTTCGACTAGCGGGAGACACAGATACGCAGTATTTT.

In nucleotides, the CDR3 is TGTGCCAGCAGCTTAGAATCAGGGGGCTGGACTGAAGCTTTCTTT. This codes for CASSLESGGWTEAFF. The rearrangement joins TRBV7-6 to TRBJ1-1, with 8 positions matching TRBD1. J was trimmed by 5 bases and V by 1 base; bases with no gene match: 6. The germline gives CDR1 SGHVS, CDR2 FNYEAQ. The CDR3 contains 15 residues.

The chain carries TRBV4-2 and TRBJ2-1; the match to TRBD2 covers 9 bases. Germline values: CDR1 LGHNA, CDR2 YNFKEQ. The CDR3 sequence is 17 residues long. Trimming at V came to 0 bases and at J to 4 bases, leaving 7 bases not matched to a gene. CDR3 sequence reads: CASSQDRSGSRYNEQFF. The CDR3 bases are TGTGCCAGCAGCCAAGACCGTAGCGGGAGTAGGTACAATGAGCAGTTCTTC.

The DNA of the CDR3 is TGTGCCAGCAGCCCCGGTTCTTCTCAGCCCCAGCATTTT. This codes for CASSPGSSQPQHF. The gene calls are TRBV7-2 and TRBJ1-5; D gene ambiguous. CDR1 is SGHTA, CDR2 FQGNSA, per germline. The V gene lost 5 bases and the J gene lost 6 bases, with 11 bases spanning the gap. The CDR3 is 13 residues long. Drawing the rest from reference TRBV7-2 and TRBJ1-5, the complete variable domain is GAGVSQSPSNKVTEKGKDVELRCDPISGHTALYWYRQSLGQGLEFLIYFQGNSAPDKSGLPSDRFSAERTGGSVSTLTIQRTQQEDSAVYLCASSPGSSQPQHFGDGTRLSIL.

This clone appeared a few times. In DNA, the CDR3 is TGTGCCACCAGCAGAGGCGGGAGCGGAGACGGGGAGCTGTTTTTT. It is translated as CATSRGGSGDGELFF. The chain links TRBV15 to TRBJ2-2, with 7 nucleotides matching TRBD2. Germline trimming cut 1 base from V and 7 bases from J; bases unmatched to any gene: 6. Germline CDR1 LNHNV, CDR2 YYDKDF (reference sequence). This CDR3 has 15 amino acids. The whole variable domain, filled in from reference TRBV15 and TRBJ2-2, reads DAMVIQNPRYQVTQFGKPVTLSCSQTLNHNVMYWYQQKSSQAPKLLFHYYDKDFNNEADTPDNFQSRRPNTSFCFLDIRSPGLGDTAMYLCATSRGGSGDGELFFGEGSRLTVL.

This clone was counted a few times. The J gene is TRBJ2-1, the V gene TRBV3-1 (or the pseudogene TRBV3-2), with 9 positions matching TRBD2. With 7 bases clipped from V and 9 bases from J, the junction kept 13 bases outside the gene matches. The CDR3 totals 15 residues. The germline gives CDR1 LGHDT, CDR2 YNNKEL (reference sequence). The CDR3 nucleotides are TGTGCCAGCACCAAGAGTAGCGGGAGTCGTATTGAGCAGTTCTTC. It translates to CASTKSSGSRIEQFF.

V and J are TRBV5-4 and TRBJ2-2; no clear D. Germline V gene lookup returns CDR1 SGHNT and CDR2 YYREEE (reference sequence). The ends were cut back, 1 base at V and 0 bases at J, with 7 bases in the middle. The CDR3 consists of 15 residues. CDR3 DNA sequence: TGTGCCAGCAGCTTGTCGGCGGCGAACACCGGGGAGCTGTTTTTT. Protein sequence: CASSLSAANTGELFF.

The rearrangement uses TRBV5-1 and TRBJ2-2; D may be TRBD1 (6 bases). The CDR3 is 14 residues long. Germline CDR1 SGHRS, CDR2 YFSETQ. V lost 4 bases, J lost 6 bases, and 13 bases lay in between. The CDR3 is CASSTDRLAGELFF. In DNA, the CDR3 is TGCGCCAGCAGCACCGACAGGCTCGCCGGGGAGCTGTTTTTT.

The chain employs TRBV5-1 and TRBJ2-3, with D perhaps matching TRBD2 (5 bases). This CDR3 region has 14 residues. With 3 bases removed from V and 3 bases from J, the gap between germline ends came to 11 bases. Germline CDR1 reads SGHRS; CDR2 reads YFSETQ. The CDR3 protein is CASSSYTGTDTQYF. DNA of the CDR3: TGCGCCAGCAGCTCCTATACGGGGACAGATACGCAGTATTTT.

This chain uses TRBV15 with TRBJ2-1; 11 nucleotides line up with TRBD1. V dropped 3 bases and J dropped 7; count of bases not matched to a gene: 2. CDR1 is LNHNV, CDR2 YYDKDF, per germline (reference sequence). CDR3 size: 14 residues. The CDR3 reads CATSRDRGLNEQFF. The CDR3, as DNA: TGTGCCACCAGCAGGGACAGGGGGCTGAATGAGCAGTTCTTC.

The chain recombines TRBV6-5 with TRBJ1-6; 7 bases line up with TRBD1. V was pared by 2 bases and J by 4 bases, with 5 bases of the junction left unmatched. Germline CDR1 MNHEY, CDR2 SVGAGI. The length of the CDR3 is 16 residues. The CDR3 DNA is TGTGCCAGCAGTTACCGCGGGACAGCATATAATTCACCCCTCCACTTT. This encodes CASSYRGTAYNSPLHF.

The chain joins TRBV5-1 to TRBJ1-1, with D perhaps matching TRBD1 (5 bases). The CDR3 has 15 amino acids. V was clipped by 2 bases and J by 1 base, with 12 bases between them. Germline V gene sequence: CDR1 SGHRS, CDR2 YFSETQ. The chain's CDR3 is CASSLSGWENTEAFF. DNA for the CDR3: TGCGCCAGCAGCTTATCAGGGTGGGAGAACACTGAAGCTTTCTTT.

The sample holds many counts of this clone. Other nucleotide sequences from this sample produce the same CDR3. V usage is TRBV30 and J usage is TRBJ2-7; TRBD2 matches 7 bases. The V segment lost 1 base and the J segment 0 bases; nucleotides outside the gene matches: 3. The CDR3 length is 14 residues. CDR1 is GTSNPN, CDR2 SVGIG, per germline (reference sequence). CDR3 loop: CAWSEGGSSYEQYF. DNA for the CDR3: TGTGCCTGGAGTGAGGGCGGGAGCTCCTACGAGCAGTACTTC.